The clone carrying this T cell receptor (beta chain) was seen at least ten times. Trimming shortened V by 7 bases and J by 7 bases, and 11 bases separated the two germline ends. The germline CDR1 and CDR2 sequences are SQVTM and ANQGSEA. This CDR3 is 11 amino acids long. This sample is part of a study of CD8 T cells in ankylosing spondylitis. TCRdb recomputed calls from the 5' RACE reads with MiXCR, one row per CDR3 protein. The sample consists of 240,000 or so distinct CDR3 sequences, around a tenth of them appearing once. V gene TRBV29-1 combines with J gene TRBJ2-1; perhaps D is TRBD1 or TRBD2 (5 bases each). This receptor was obtained from a male donor with ankylosing spondylitis or in good health (not recorded which). Material for sequencing was blood, either unsorted or a sorted T cell fraction (not recorded which). Here the CDR3 reads CSAEWGNEQFF. CDR3 in DNA: TGCAGCGCAGAGTGGGGGAATGAGCAGTTCTTC.